Listed below are T cell receptor beta chains from one sample, sequenced in a study of blood T cell repertoires in COVID-19. Clones were read by immunoSEQ multiplex PCR, and TCRdb kept only the in-frame ones, dropping some. The table records about 480,000 clones, roughly 91% of them present only once. Source material: peripheral blood. The receptors stem from a woman aged 25 to 39 with acute or convalescent COVID-19. The CDR3 runs from the conserved cysteine through the conserved F or W. Clone size is shown for a subset of rows, as once, few, many or a class of expanded clone.

.,TRBV6-5,CASSTGSVSYEQYF
few,TRBV29-1,CSVAKTAQETQYF
.,TRBV3-1/TRBV3-2,CASSPLGGDSYNEQFF
.,TRBV5-1,CASSFLPGQGANEQFF
.,TRBV7-9,CASSATGYNQPQHF
.,TRBV7-9,CASSSYDRVGKNTEAFF
.,TRBV19,CASSRRRGETQYF
.,TRBV5-8,CAIGAGVGGYTF
.,TRBV28,CASSLADGLARYEQFF
few,TRBV11-3,CASSSRRTGELFF
.,TRBV7-3,CASSLNSRGANTEAFF
.,TRBV6-5,CASARGTEAFF
.,TRBV15,CATSISRTSGVGGDTQYF
.,TRBV7-9,CASSLVAPSYYGYTF
.,TRBV4-1,CASSPSRGTDTQYF
few,TRBV6-2/TRBV6-3,CASSPARGNTEAFF
.,TRBV15,CATSPGRHNEQFF
.,TRBV12-3/TRBV12-4,CASSFQGPQHF
once,TRBV7-9,CASSTGTGYTDTQYF
.,TRBV20-1,CSASPWGRPYEQYF
.,TRBV5-4,CASSRGGLNTEAFF
.,TRBV6-5,CASSYSGQVIYGYTF
few,TRBV19,CASSWGTGLSNQPQHF
.,TRBV7-9,CASSAGGAYSPLHF
.,TRBV3-1/TRBV3-2,CASSQGQGDNSPLHF
.,TRBV19,CASSLSLDTQYF
many,TRBV7-2,CASSSPRTEGSPLHF
.,TRBV18,CASSPNSGGPVYEQFF
.,TRBV24-1,CATSLAGSTEAFF
.,TRBV2,CASSESSGGANEQFF
once,TRBV21-1,CASSTQFHSNQPQHF
.,TRBV5-6,CASSLLMGRNEQYF
.,TRBV7-8,CASSPGTVNSPLHF
.,TRBV4-1,CASSQVSGSTDTQYF
few,TRBV9,CASSPDRGQNTEAFF
.,TRBV5-1,CASRSAGGFYEQYF
.,TRBV5-1,CASSLASSGGADYGYTF
.,TRBV2,CASSEQTVPGNTIYF
.,TRBV6-1,CASSEAWKGQRAFF
.,TRBV15,CATSRGVYDEQFF
.,TRBV4-2,CASSQKVGGYNEQFF
.,TRBV28,CASSRGGGGYEQYF
.,TRBV28,CASSLSTVGTEAFF
.,TRBV4-1,CASSQPGKNQPQHF
.,TRBV3-1/TRBV3-2,CASSRDTGEAFF
.,TRBV10-3,CAMGLAGGPGLVEQFF
.,TRBV6-2/TRBV6-3,CASSYSVSGRGSRTDTQYF
few,TRBV7-2,CASSSHSFAGVKGTDTQYF
once,TRBV9,CASSTGQGLADTQYF
.,TRBV12-5,CASGLVNGRKEGYTF
once,TRBV5-1,CASSADFGVATEAFF
.,TRBV25-1,CASSGALAGVTDTQYF
.,TRBV18,CASSPLAGGKGSYNEQFF
.,TRBV21-1,CASTEQGEGSMIAKNIQYF
few,TRBV19,CASSRQVTGEQYF
.,TRBV7-2,CASSLHPPTAGGFNEQFF
once,TRBV5-4,CASSLFVRAVGRNEQFF
.,TRBV2,CASSEDAGESEQFF
few,TRBV4-1,CASSQVGRTGQFF